This T cell receptor beta chain was captured in a study of control samples from healthy donors and cancer patients. The trim removed 5 bases at V and 5 bases at J, leaving 0 bases unmatched. CDR1 KGHSH and CDR2 LQKENI come from the germline V gene. The CDR3 is made up of 11 amino acids. Profiling relied on immunoSEQ multiplex PCR, and the TCRdb table lists in-frame clones only, not all of them. This sample carries just under 75,000 clones, approximately 84% of them seen once, and the ten largest clones take over 3.5%. V usage is TRBV18 and J usage is TRBJ2-7, with 7 bases matching TRBD1. Input material: blood. The origin of this receptor is a woman aged 50 to 65 in good health. The CDR3 DNA reads as TGTGCCAGCTCAGACAGGGACGAGCAGTACTTC. It is translated as CASSDRDEQYF.